This TCR beta chain stems from a study of monozygotic twins with inflammatory bowel disease. Germline CDR1 and CDR2: DFQATT and SNEGSKA (reference sequence). The CDR3 extends over 16 amino acids. TCRdb reprocessed the 5' RACE reads, with one entry per CDR3 protein and no DNA. Found here are approximately 200,000 distinct CDR3 sequences; the top ten clones hold 7.7%. V and J are TRBV20-1 and TRBJ2-3; there is no DNA to check the TCRdb D call of TRBD2. This sequence originates from a human donor with ulcerative colitis or Crohn's disease, or a healthy co-twin of an affected twin (not recorded which). Input material: blood. The CDR3 sequence: CSARVTFTKAGDTQYF.